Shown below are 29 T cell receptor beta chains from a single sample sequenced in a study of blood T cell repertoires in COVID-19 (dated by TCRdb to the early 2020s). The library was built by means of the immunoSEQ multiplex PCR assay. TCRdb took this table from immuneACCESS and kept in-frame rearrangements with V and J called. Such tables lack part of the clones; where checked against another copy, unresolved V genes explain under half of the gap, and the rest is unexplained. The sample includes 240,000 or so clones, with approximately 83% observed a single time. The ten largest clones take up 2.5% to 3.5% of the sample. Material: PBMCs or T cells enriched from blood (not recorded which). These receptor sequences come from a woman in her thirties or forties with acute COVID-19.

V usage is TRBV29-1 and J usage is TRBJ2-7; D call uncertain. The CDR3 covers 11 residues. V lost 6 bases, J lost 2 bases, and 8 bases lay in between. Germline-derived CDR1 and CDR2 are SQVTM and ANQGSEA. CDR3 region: CSVEHAYEQYF. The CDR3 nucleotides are TGCAGCGTAGAACATGCCTACGAGCAGTACTTC.

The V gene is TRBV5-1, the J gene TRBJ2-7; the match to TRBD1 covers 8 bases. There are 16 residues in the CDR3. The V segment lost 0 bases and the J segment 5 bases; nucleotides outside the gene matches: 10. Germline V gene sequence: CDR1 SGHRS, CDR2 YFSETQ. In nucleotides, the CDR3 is TGCGCCAGCAGCTTGGATATAGGACAGGGATCCCACGAGCAGTACTTC. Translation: CASSLDIGQGSHEQYF.

The DNA of the CDR3 is TGTGCCAGCAGCTTCAGTCGAAACAATGAGCAGTTCTTC. The encoded protein is CASSFSRNNEQFF. The chain has TRBV11-3 and TRBJ2-1; no firm D call. The CDR3 is 13 residues long. V shed 3 bases and J shed 5 bases, with 8 bases lying between them. Germline CDR1 reads SGHNT; CDR2 reads YENEEA.

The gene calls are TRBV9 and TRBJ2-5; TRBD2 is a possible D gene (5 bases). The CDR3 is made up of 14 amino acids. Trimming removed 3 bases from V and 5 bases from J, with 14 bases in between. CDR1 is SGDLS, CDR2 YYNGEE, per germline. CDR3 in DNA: TGTGCCAGCAGCGCAACTAGTATGGATGAGACCCAGTACTTC. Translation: CASSATSMDETQYF.

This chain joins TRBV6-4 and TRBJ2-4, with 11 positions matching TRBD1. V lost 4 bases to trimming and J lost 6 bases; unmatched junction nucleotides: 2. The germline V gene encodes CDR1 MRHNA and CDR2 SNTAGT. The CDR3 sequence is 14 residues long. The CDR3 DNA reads TGTGCCAGCAGTGCCGGGACAGGGGGAAACATTCAGTACTTC. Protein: CASSAGTGGNIQYF.

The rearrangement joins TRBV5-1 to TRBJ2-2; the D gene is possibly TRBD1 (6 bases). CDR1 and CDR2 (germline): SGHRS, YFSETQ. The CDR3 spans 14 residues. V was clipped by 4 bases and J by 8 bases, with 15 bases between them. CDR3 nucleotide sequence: TGCGCCAGCAGCGGGACAACTCCCGCTGGGGAGCTGTTTTTT. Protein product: CASSGTTPAGELFF.

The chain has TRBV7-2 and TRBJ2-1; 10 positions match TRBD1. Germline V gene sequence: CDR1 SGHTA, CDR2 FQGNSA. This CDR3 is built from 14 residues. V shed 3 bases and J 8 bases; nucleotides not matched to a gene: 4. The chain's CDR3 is CASSLTGGLYEQFF. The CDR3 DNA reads TGTGCCAGCAGCTTGACAGGGGGCCTGTATGAGCAGTTCTTC.

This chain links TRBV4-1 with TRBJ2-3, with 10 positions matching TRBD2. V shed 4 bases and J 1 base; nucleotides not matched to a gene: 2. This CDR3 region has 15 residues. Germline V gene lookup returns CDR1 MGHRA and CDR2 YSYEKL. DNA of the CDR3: TGCGCCAGCAGCCTCCTAGCGGGAGGCACAGATACGCAGTATTTT. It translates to CASSLLAGGTDTQYF.

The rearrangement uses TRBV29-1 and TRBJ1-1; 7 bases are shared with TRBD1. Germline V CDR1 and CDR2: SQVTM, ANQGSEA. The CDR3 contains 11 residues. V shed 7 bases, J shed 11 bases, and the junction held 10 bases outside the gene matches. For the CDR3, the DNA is TGCAGCGGCGATAAGGGGGCGCGGGCTTTCTTT. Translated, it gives CSGDKGARAFF.

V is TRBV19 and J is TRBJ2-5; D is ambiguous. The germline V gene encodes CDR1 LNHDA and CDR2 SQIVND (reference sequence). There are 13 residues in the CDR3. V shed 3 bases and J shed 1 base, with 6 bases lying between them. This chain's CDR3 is CASSIRVQETQYF. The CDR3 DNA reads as TGTGCCAGTAGTATCCGGGTCCAAGAGACCCAGTACTTC.

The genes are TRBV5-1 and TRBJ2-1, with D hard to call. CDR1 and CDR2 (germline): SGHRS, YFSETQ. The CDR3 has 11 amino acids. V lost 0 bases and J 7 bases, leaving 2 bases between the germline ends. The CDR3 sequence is CASSLANEQFF. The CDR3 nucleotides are TGCGCCAGCAGCTTGGCGAATGAGCAGTTCTTC.

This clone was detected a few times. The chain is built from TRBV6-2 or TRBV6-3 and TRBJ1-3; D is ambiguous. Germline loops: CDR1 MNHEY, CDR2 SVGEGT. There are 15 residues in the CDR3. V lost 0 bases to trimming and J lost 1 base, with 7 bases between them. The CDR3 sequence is CASSYSYRSGNTIYF. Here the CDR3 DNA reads TGTGCCAGCAGTTACTCGTACAGATCTGGAAACACCATATATTTT.

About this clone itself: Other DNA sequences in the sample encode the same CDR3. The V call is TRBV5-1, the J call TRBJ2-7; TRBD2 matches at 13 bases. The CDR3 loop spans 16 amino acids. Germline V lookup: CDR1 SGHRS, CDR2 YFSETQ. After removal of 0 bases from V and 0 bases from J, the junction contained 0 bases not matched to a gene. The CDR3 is CASSLGTSGSSYEQYF. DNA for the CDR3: TGCGCCAGCAGCTTGGGGACTAGCGGGAGCTCCTACGAGCAGTACTTC.

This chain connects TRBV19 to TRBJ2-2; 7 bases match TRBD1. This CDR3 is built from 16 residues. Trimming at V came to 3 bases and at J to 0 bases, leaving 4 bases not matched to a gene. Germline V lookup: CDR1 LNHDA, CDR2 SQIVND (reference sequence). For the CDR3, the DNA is TGTGCCAGTAGTATGGGACAGTTCGCGAACACCGGGGAGCTGTTTTTT. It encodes CASSMGQFANTGELFF.

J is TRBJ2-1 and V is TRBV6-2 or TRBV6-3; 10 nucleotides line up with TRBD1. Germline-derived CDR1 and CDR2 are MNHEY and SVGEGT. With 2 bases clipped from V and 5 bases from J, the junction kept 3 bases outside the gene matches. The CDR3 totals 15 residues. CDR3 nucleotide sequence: TGTGCCAGCAGTTACAGGGACAGGGGCCACAATGAGCAGTTCTTC. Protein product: CASSYRDRGHNEQFF.

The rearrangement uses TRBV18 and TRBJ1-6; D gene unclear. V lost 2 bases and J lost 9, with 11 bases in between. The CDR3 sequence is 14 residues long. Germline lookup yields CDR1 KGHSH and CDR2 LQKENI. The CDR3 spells CASSPAYEGSPLHF. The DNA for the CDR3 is TGTGCCAGCTCACCAGCTTACGAGGGTTCACCCCTCCACTTT.

Written as DNA, the CDR3 is TGTGCCACCAGTGTCGCCCGGGACAGGGATAAAGTTTTCTTT. It translates to CATSVARDRDKVFF. V and J are TRBV24-1 and TRBJ1-1, with TRBD1 matching over 9 bases. The length of the CDR3 is 14 residues. The V gene end was trimmed by 5 bases and the J gene end by 13 bases; junction bases not matched to a gene: 13. Germline CDR1 is KGHDR and CDR2 is SFDVKD.

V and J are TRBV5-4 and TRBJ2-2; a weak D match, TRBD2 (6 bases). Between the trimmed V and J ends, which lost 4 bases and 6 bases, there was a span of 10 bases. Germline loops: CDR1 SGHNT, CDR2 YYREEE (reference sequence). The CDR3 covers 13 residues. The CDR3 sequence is CASSPTSSGELFF. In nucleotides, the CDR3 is TGTGCCAGCAGCCCGACTAGTTCCGGGGAGCTGTTTTTT.

The CDR3 spells CASSQDGVGVGLFF. The CDR3 DNA follows: TGTGCCAGCAGCCAAGACGGGGTGGGTGTAGGACTGTTTTTT. The rearrangement uses TRBV4-2 and TRBJ1-4; no reliable D call. The CDR3 is 14 amino acids. The germline V gene encodes CDR1 LGHNA and CDR2 YNFKEQ. Trimming stripped 0 bases from V and 13 bases from J, with 15 bases between.

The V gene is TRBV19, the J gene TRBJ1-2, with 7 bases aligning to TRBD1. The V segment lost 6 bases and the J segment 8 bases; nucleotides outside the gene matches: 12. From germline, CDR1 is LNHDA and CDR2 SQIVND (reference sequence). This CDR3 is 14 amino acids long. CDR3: CASSTKQGPSGYTF. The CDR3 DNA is TGTGCCAGTAGCACAAAACAGGGGCCCTCGGGCTACACCTTC.

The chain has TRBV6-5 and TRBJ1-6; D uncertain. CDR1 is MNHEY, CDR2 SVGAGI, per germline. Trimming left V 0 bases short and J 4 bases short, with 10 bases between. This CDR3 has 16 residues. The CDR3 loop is CASSYSEQQYNSPLHF. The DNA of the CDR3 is TGTGCCAGCAGTTACTCGGAACAGCAGTATAATTCACCCCTCCACTTT.

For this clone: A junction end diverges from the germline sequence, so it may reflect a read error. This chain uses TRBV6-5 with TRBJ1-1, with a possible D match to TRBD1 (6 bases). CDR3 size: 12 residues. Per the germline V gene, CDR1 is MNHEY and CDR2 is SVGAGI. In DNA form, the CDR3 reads TGTGCCAGCAGGACTTGGGACATCGAAGCCTTCTTT. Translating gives CASRTWDIEAFF.

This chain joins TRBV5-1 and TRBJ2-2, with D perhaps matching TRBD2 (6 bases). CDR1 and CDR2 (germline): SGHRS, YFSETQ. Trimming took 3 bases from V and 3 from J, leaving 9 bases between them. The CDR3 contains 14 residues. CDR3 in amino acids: CASSSGLDTGELFF. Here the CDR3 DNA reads TGCGCCAGCAGCTCGGGACTTGACACCGGGGAGCTGTTTTTT. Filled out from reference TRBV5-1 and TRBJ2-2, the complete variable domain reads KAGVTQTPRYLIKTRGQQVTLSCSPISGHRSVSWYQQTPGQGLQFLFEYFSETQRNKGNFPGRFSGRQFSNSRSEMNVSTLELGDSALYLCASSSGLDTGELFFGEGSRLTVL.

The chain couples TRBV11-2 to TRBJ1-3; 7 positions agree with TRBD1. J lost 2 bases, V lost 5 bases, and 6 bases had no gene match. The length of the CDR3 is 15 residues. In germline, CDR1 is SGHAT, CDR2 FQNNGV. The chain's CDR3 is CASSTYRGTGNTIYF. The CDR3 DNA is TGTGCCAGCAGCACCTACAGGGGAACTGGAAACACCATATATTTT.

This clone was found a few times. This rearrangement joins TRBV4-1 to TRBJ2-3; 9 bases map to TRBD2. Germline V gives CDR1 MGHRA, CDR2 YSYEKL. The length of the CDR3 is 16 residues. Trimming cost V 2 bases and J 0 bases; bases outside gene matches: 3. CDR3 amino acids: CASSQRSGRSTDTQYF. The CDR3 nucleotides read TGCGCCAGCAGCCAACGTAGCGGGAGAAGCACAGATACGCAGTATTTT.

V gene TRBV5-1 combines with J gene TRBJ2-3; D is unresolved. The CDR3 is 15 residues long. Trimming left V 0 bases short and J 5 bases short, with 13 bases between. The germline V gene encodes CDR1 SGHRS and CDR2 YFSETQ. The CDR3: CASSLGPVTGDTQYF. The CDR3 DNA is TGCGCCAGCAGCTTGGGCCCCGTCACGGGAGATACGCAGTATTTT.

The CDR3 nucleotides are TGTGCCAGCAAGTCTGCGGGAGGGCCCTACGAGCAGTACTTC. Its translation: CASKSAGGPYEQYF. The chain joins TRBV2 to TRBJ2-7, with 9 bases identical to TRBD2. With V trimmed by 7 bases and J by 2 bases, 6 bases remained unmatched. This CDR3 has 14 residues. Looked up from germline, CDR1 is SNHLY and CDR2 is FYNNEI. Together with reference TRBV2 and TRBJ2-7, the CDR3 gives the full variable domain: EPEVTQTPSHQVTQMGQEVILRCVPISNHLYFYWYRQILGQKVEFLVSFYNNEISEKSEIFDDQFSVERPDGSNFTLKIRSTKLEDSAMYFCASKSAGGPYEQYFGPGTRLTVT.

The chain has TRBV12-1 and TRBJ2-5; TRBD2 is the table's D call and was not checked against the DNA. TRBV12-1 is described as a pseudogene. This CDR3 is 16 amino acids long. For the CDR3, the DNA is TGTGCCAGCAGCTCACCGGGACTAGCGGGGGAAGAGACCCAGTACTTC. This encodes CASSSPGLAGEETQYF.

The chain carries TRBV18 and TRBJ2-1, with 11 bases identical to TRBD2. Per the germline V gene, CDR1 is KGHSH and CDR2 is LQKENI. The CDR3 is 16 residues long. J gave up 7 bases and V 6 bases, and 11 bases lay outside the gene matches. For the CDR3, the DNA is TGTGCCAGCTCCCCTACGACTAGCGGGATTATAAATGAGCAGTTCTTC. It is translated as CASSPTTSGIINEQFF.